This is a list of T cell receptor beta chains from one sample in a study of shared clonotypes between healthy human individuals. Repertoires were generated with immunoSEQ multiplex PCR, while TCRdb's copy carries only in-frame clones and drops some. The sample lists roughly 2,500,000 clones, over 85% occurring once. Sample: naive CD4+ T cells from PBMCs. These TCRs come from a man aged 18 to 35 in good health. Some clones in this sample may be carry-over from other donors' samples. Each CDR3 is given with its conserved first and last residue. A D gene is named only where the DNA matches it firmly. Size is omitted from some rows. Given values are once, few, many or a class for expanded clones.

clone size: NA; J gene: TRBJ2-7; D gene: NA; V gene: TRBV5-1; CDR3 DNA: TGCGCCAGCAGCGCGACCTCGTTTGGGCCCTACGAGCAGTACTTC; CDR3 protein: CASSATSFGPYEQYF
clone size: NA; J gene: TRBJ1-1; D gene: NA; V gene: TRBV5-4; CDR3 DNA: TGTGCCAGCAGCCCAGGGGCTCCAGGGATGAACACTGAAGCTTTCTTT; CDR3 protein: CASSPGAPGMNTEAFF
clone size: NA; J gene: TRBJ2-3; D gene: NA; V gene: TRBV5-4; CDR3 DNA: TGTGCCAGCAGCTTGGGGGGCGCAGGGATACCAGATACGCAGTATTTT; CDR3 protein: CASSLGGAGIPDTQYF
clone size: NA; J gene: TRBJ2-7; D gene: NA; V gene: TRBV6-1; CDR3 DNA: TGTGCCAGCATGATCAGTTATGCCCCCTACGAGCAGTACTTC; CDR3 protein: CASMISYAPYEQYF
clone size: NA; J gene: TRBJ2-7; D gene: TRBD2; V gene: TRBV6-8; CDR3 DNA: TGTGCCAGCAGCTTAACTAGCGCTCCAAGCTTCTACGAGCAGTACTTC; CDR3 protein: CASSLTSAPSFYEQYF
clone size: NA; J gene: TRBJ2-7; D gene: NA; V gene: TRBV5-1; CDR3 DNA: TGCGCCAGCAGCTTCGCGGAAGCCTACGAGCAGTACTTC; CDR3 protein: CASSFAEAYEQYF
clone size: NA; J gene: TRBJ1-4; D gene: NA; V gene: TRBV27; CDR3 DNA: TGTGCCAGCAGTTTCGATGGCAGGGGAAGGGAAAAACTGTTTTTT; CDR3 protein: CASSFDGRGREKLFF
clone size: NA; J gene: TRBJ2-3; D gene: NA; V gene: TRBV18; CDR3 DNA: TGTGCCAGCTCACCAACTAGCACAGATACGCAGTATTTT; CDR3 protein: CASSPTSTDTQYF
clone size: NA; J gene: TRBJ2-1; D gene: NA; V gene: TRBV7-9; CDR3 DNA: TGTGCCAGCAGCTTAGACCGGGGGAGCTCCTACAATGAGCAGTTCTTC; CDR3 protein: CASSLDRGSSYNEQFF
clone size: few; J gene: TRBJ2-7; D gene: NA; V gene: TRBV7-2; CDR3 DNA: TGTGCCAGCAGCTCCAGCTCCTACGAGCAGTACTTC; CDR3 protein: CASSSSSYEQYF
clone size: once; J gene: TRBJ1-1; D gene: NA; V gene: TRBV27; CDR3 DNA: TGTGCCAGCATCTCCGACTGGAACACTGAAGCTTTCTTT; CDR3 protein: CASISDWNTEAFF
clone size: NA; J gene: TRBJ1-5; D gene: NA; V gene: TRBV6-1; CDR3 DNA: TGTGCCAGCAGTGAAGTGGGAGGGCTCCCCCAGCATTTT; CDR3 protein: CASSEVGGLPQHF
clone size: NA; J gene: TRBJ1-5; D gene: TRBD1; V gene: TRBV28; CDR3 DNA: TGTGCCAGCAAGTATGAAACAGGGGGCGCGGGGGTTCAGCCCCAGCATTTT; CDR3 protein: CASKYETGGAGVQPQHF
clone size: NA; J gene: TRBJ2-7; D gene: NA; V gene: TRBV6-1; CDR3 DNA: TGTGCCAGCGCTTTCGGGGCATCGGGGGAGCAGTACTTC; CDR3 protein: CASAFGASGEQYF
clone size: NA; J gene: TRBJ2-3; D gene: NA; V gene: TRBV18; CDR3 DNA: TGTGCCAGCTCACCTAACCAGGCAGATACGCAGTATTTT; CDR3 protein: CASSPNQADTQYF
clone size: NA; J gene: TRBJ2-2; D gene: NA; V gene: TRBV11-3; CDR3 DNA: TGTGCCAGCAGTCGGACATCAGGGGAGCTGTTTTTT; CDR3 protein: CASSRTSGELFF
clone size: NA; J gene: TRBJ2-5; D gene: TRBD1; V gene: TRBV19; CDR3 DNA: TGTGCCAGTAGTCCAGGGGGACAGGGGTTGGAGACCCAGTACTTC; CDR3 protein: CASSPGGQGLETQYF
clone size: NA; J gene: TRBJ2-3; D gene: TRBD2; V gene: TRBV27; CDR3 DNA: TGTGCCAGCAGACTTAAACCGACTAGCGGGAGTGTAACAGATACGCAGTATTTT; CDR3 protein: CASRLKPTSGSVTDTQYF
clone size: NA; J gene: TRBJ1-2; D gene: NA; V gene: TRBV11-2; CDR3 DNA: TGTGCCAGCAGCTTAGACGGGGGGGTAGTCGACTATGGCTACACCTTC; CDR3 protein: CASSLDGGVVDYGYTF
clone size: once; J gene: TRBJ1-1; D gene: NA; V gene: TRBV4-2; CDR3 DNA: TGTGCCAGCAGCCAAGCGCGGGGTCGGACTGAAGCTTTCTTT; CDR3 protein: CASSQARGRTEAFF
clone size: NA; J gene: TRBJ2-7; D gene: NA; V gene: TRBV5-1; CDR3 DNA: TGCGCCAGCAGCAAGGTCTCGGGGAACGAGCAGTACTTC; CDR3 protein: CASSKVSGNEQYF
clone size: NA; J gene: TRBJ2-7; D gene: NA; V gene: TRBV7-6; CDR3 DNA: TGTGCCAGCAGCCTCGCCCAGGGTGGTTCCTACGAGCAGTACTTC; CDR3 protein: CASSLAQGGSYEQYF
clone size: NA; J gene: TRBJ2-2; D gene: TRBD2; V gene: TRBV7-9; CDR3 DNA: TGTGCCACCCCTGATAGCGGGATTTACACCGGGGAGCTGTTTTTT; CDR3 protein: CATPDSGIYTGELFF
clone size: NA; J gene: TRBJ2-7; D gene: TRBD1; V gene: TRBV28; CDR3 DNA: TGTGCCAGCAGTCCAAGGGACAGGGGGAAAGAGCAGTACTTC; CDR3 protein: CASSPRDRGKEQYF
clone size: NA; J gene: TRBJ1-1; D gene: NA; V gene: TRBV5-4; CDR3 DNA: TGTGCCAGCAGCCGTATGAACACTGAAGCTTTCTTT; CDR3 protein: CASSRMNTEAFF
clone size: NA; J gene: TRBJ2-7; D gene: NA; V gene: TRBV18; CDR3 DNA: TGTGCCAGCTCACCTGACAGCTACGAGCAGTACTTC; CDR3 protein: CASSPDSYEQYF
clone size: NA; J gene: TRBJ1-5; D gene: NA; V gene: TRBV5-4; CDR3 DNA: TGTGCCAGTCGCCAGCCCCAGCATTTT; CDR3 protein: CASRQPQHF
clone size: NA; J gene: TRBJ1-5; D gene: TRBD1; V gene: TRBV28; CDR3 DNA: TGTGCCAGCAGTTATCACGGACAGGGGGTTCAGCCCCAGCATTTT; CDR3 protein: CASSYHGQGVQPQHF
clone size: NA; J gene: TRBJ1-5; D gene: NA; V gene: TRBV28; CDR3 DNA: TGTGCCAGCAGTCCCCCGCAGGGCTCCAATCAGCCCCAGCATTTT; CDR3 protein: CASSPPQGSNQPQHF
clone size: NA; J gene: TRBJ2-3; D gene: TRBD2; V gene: TRBV5-1; CDR3 DNA: TGCGCCAGCAGCACCGACCCTAGCGGGACCACAGATACGCAGTATTTT; CDR3 protein: CASSTDPSGTTDTQYF
clone size: NA; J gene: TRBJ2-1; D gene: TRBD2; V gene: TRBV4-2; CDR3 DNA: TGTGCCAGCAGCGCCCACCTCGGTAGCGGGACCTACAATGAGCAGTTCTTC; CDR3 protein: CASSAHLGSGTYNEQFF
clone size: NA; J gene: TRBJ1-6; D gene: NA; V gene: TRBV28; CDR3 DNA: TGTGCCAGCAGACTCCCTTGGTCACCCCTCCACTTT; CDR3 protein: CASRLPWSPLHF
clone size: once; J gene: TRBJ1-1; D gene: TRBD1; V gene: TRBV5-1; CDR3 DNA: TGCGCCAGCAGCCCCCCCAAGACAGGGAAGAACACTGAAGCTTTCTTT; CDR3 protein: CASSPPKTGKNTEAFF
clone size: NA; J gene: TRBJ1-3; D gene: NA; V gene: TRBV11-3; CDR3 DNA: TGTGCCAGCAGCTTACACGGAGGCTCTGGAAACACCATATATTTT; CDR3 protein: CASSLHGGSGNTIYF
clone size: NA; J gene: TRBJ2-2; D gene: TRBD2; V gene: TRBV19; CDR3 DNA: TGTGCCAGTAGAGCGAGCGGGACGGGCGGGGAGCTGTTTTTT; CDR3 protein: CASRASGTGGELFF
clone size: NA; J gene: TRBJ2-1; D gene: TRBD1; V gene: TRBV15; CDR3 DNA: TGTGCCACCAGCGCCCCGGGCAGGGGGTGGAATGAGCAGTTCTTC; CDR3 protein: CATSAPGRGWNEQFF
clone size: NA; J gene: TRBJ2-7; D gene: NA; V gene: TRBV5-1; CDR3 DNA: TGCGCCAGCAGCTTCACCCCGGGCCCTTACGAGCAGTACTTC; CDR3 protein: CASSFTPGPYEQYF